The 9 T cell receptor beta chains reported below all come from one sample, sequenced in a study of blood T cell repertoires in COVID-19. Produced via immunoSEQ multiplex PCR; TCRdb's table is partial and in-frame only. This sample has around 20,000 clones, with around nine tenths found just once. Sequenced input: peripheral blood. The source is a human donor with active COVID-19. The donor label of this sample is uncertain.

The rearrangement joins TRBV28 to TRBJ2-2; 10 nucleotides agree with TRBD2. This CDR3 has 15 amino acids. Germline lookup yields CDR1 MDHEN and CDR2 SYDVKM. V lost 6 bases, J lost 7 bases, and 8 bases stayed unmatched. CDR3 DNA sequence: TGTGCCAGCAGCCTAGTAGCGGGAGGAAGCGGGGAGCTGTTTTTT. It specifies CASSLVAGGSGELFF.

The rearrangement joins TRBV6-1 to TRBJ2-2; TRBD1 agrees at 9 bases. The CDR3 covers 16 residues. The germline CDR1 and CDR2 sequences are MNHNS and SASEGT. V lost 3 bases and J lost 4; bases outside the gene matches: 6. CDR3 protein: CASSEGQGESTGELFF. Here the CDR3 DNA reads TGTGCCAGCAGTGAGGGACAGGGAGAGAGCACCGGGGAGCTGTTTTTT.

By sample fraction, this clone is medium-sized. The V call is TRBV14, the J call TRBJ2-1; 11 bases match TRBD1. J was trimmed by 5 bases and V by 4 bases; bases with no gene match: 7. The CDR3 totals 16 residues. Per germline, CDR1 SGHDN and CDR2 FVKESK. DNA of the CDR3: TGTGCCAGCAGCCGAGAACCGGGACAGGGGGACAATGAGCAGTTCTTC. Its protein is CASSREPGQGDNEQFF.

Written as DNA, the CDR3 is TGTGCCAGCAGTATACCGGGACTCTCCCCCGGGGAGCTGTTTTTT. Amino acid sequence: CASSIPGLSPGELFF. The chain recombines TRBV6-6 with TRBJ2-2; D is perhaps TRBD2 (6 bases). Trimming removed 5 bases at V and 6 bases at J, with 16 bases between. The germline V gene has CDR1 MNHNY and CDR2 SVGAGI (reference sequence). The CDR3 totals 15 residues.

The chain is built from TRBV4-2 and TRBJ2-5, with TRBD1 as a possible D gene (6 bases). CDR3 length: 16 amino acids. Germline V CDR1 and CDR2: LGHNA, YNFKEQ. With 4 bases removed from V and 3 bases from J, the gap between germline ends came to 18 bases. CDR3: CASSLRGREGEETQYF. As DNA, the CDR3 is TGTGCCAGCAGCCTAAGGGGGAGAGAAGGGGAAGAGACCCAGTACTTC.

The rearrangement links TRBV21-1 to TRBJ1-1; TRBD1 was called by the table and not checked on the DNA. TRBV21-1 is designated a pseudogene. The CDR3 runs 17 residues. The CDR3 DNA follows: TGTGCCAGCAGCAAAGCGAGAGGGGGCGCAGAGAACACTGAAGCTTTCTTT. Amino acids: CASSKARGGAENTEAFF.

This clone was counted only a few times. V and J are TRBV7-9 and TRBJ1-6, with 7 positions matching TRBD1. With V trimmed by 5 bases and J by 8 bases, 15 bases remained unmatched. Germline V lookup: CDR1 SEHNR, CDR2 FQNEAQ (reference sequence). The CDR3 runs 17 residues. CDR3 sequence reads: CASSLTGSELWDSPLHF. The DNA for the CDR3 is TGTGCCAGCAGCCTGACAGGGTCAGAGTTATGGGATTCACCCCTCCACTTT.

V gene TRBV29-1 combines with J gene TRBJ1-1, with TRBD1 identical over 8 bases. CDR1 and CDR2 from the germline V gene are SQVTM and ANQGSEA. This CDR3 has 14 amino acids. V gave up 5 bases and J gave up 2 bases; unmatched junction bases: 7. CDR3 in DNA: TGCAGCGTTTCTACAGGGGGGTTCAACACTGAAGCTTTCTTT. Translating gives CSVSTGGFNTEAFF.

The chain joins TRBV28 to TRBJ2-3; 7 nucleotides align to TRBD2. Germline CDR1 and CDR2: MDHEN and SYDVKM. Trimming at V came to 6 bases and at J to 9 bases, leaving 6 bases not matched to a gene. This CDR3 has 12 amino acids. The CDR3 bases are TGTGCCAGCAGAACCCCTAGCGGAACGCAGTATTTT. This gives the protein CASRTPSGTQYF.